This T cell receptor (beta chain) was identified in a study of cytomegalovirus exposure and HLA in healthy donors. The PCR used 60 Vbeta and 13 Jbeta primers. Libraries were prepared by immunoSEQ multiplex PCR; TCRdb keeps only in-frame clonotypes and omits some of them. The table shows around 200,000 clones, with around 76% occurring only once. In the case of this clone: What it binds is unknown.

Germline V CDR1 and CDR2: SEHNR, FQNEAQ (reference sequence). V dropped 9 bases and J dropped 8; count of bases not matched to a gene: 7. CDR3 length equals 14 residues. Study results and caveats: Most TCR beta V segments were productive about 87% or about 30% of the time in an earlier analysis. An analysis that was carried out later associated 16,951 TCR beta sequences with HLA alleles at 0.05 false discovery rate. Researchers catalogued over 150 TCR beta chains as cytomegalovirus-associated.

The sequencing sample was made of PBMCs. The clonotype originates from a middle-aged man in good health and CMV-seropositive. This chain uses TRBV7-9 with TRBJ2-1; TRBD2 aligns across 13 bases. CDR3 residues: CASRTSGSPDEQFF. As DNA, the CDR3 is TGTGCCAGTCGGACTAGCGGGAGTCCGGATGAGCAGTTCTTC.